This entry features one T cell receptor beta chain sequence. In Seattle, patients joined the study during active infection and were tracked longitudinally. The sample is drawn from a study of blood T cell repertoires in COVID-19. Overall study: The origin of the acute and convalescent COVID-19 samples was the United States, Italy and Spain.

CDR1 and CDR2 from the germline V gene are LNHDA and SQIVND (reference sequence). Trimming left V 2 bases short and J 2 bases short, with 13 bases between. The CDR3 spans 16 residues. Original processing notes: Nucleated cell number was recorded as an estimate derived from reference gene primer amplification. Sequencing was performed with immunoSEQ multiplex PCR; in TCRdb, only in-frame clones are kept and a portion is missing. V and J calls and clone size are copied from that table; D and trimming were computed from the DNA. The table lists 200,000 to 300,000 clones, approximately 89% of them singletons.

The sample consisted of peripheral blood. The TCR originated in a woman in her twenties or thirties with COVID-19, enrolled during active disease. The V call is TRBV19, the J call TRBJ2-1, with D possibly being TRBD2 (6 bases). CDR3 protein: CASSISRGYPYNEQFF. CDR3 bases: TGTGCCAGTAGTATATCACGGGGGTACCCCTACAATGAGCAGTTCTTC. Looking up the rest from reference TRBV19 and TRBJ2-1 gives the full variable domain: DGGITQSPKYLFRKEGQNVTLSCEQNLNHDAMYWYRQDPGQGLRLIYYSQIVNDFQKGDIAEGYSVSREKKESFPLTVTSAQKNPTAFYLCASSISRGYPYNEQFFGPGTRLTVL.